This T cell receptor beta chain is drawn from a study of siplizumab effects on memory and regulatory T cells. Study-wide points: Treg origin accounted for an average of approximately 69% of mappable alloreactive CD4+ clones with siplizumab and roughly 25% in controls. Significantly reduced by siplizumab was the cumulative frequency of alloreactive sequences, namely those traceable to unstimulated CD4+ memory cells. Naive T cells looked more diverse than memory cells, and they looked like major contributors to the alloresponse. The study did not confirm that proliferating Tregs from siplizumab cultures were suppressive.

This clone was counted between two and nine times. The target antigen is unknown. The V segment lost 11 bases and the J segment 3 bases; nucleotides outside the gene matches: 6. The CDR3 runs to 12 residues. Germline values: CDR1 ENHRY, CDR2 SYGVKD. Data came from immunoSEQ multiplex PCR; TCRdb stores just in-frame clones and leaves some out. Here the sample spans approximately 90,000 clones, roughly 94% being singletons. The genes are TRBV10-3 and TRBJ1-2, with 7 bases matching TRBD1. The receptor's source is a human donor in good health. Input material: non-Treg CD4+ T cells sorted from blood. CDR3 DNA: TGTGCCGCCCAGGGGGGGGACTATGGCTACACCTTC. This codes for CAAQGGDYGYTF.